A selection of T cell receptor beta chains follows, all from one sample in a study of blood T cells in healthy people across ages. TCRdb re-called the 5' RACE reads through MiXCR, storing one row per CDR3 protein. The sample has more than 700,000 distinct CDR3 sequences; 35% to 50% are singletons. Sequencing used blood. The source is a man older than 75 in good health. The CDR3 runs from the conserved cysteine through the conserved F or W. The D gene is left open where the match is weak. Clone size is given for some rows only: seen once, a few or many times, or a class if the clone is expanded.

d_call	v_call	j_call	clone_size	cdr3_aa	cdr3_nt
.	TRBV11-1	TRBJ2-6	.	CASSPPDYNFGANVLTF	TGTGCCAGCAGCCCCCCGGACTACAATTTCGGCGCCAACGTCCTGACTTTC
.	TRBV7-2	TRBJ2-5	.	CASSLAAAFQETQYF	TGTGCCAGCAGCTTAGCAGCAGCTTTTCAAGAGACCCAGTACTTC
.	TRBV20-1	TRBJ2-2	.	CSARDGRGGELFF	TGCAGTGCTAGAGATGGTAGGGGCGGGGAGCTGTTTTTT
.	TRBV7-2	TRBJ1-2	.	CASSSPAAGTSGRSYGYTF	TGTGCCAGCAGCTCGCCGGCCGCGGGGACTAGCGGGAGGAGCTATGGCTACACCTTC
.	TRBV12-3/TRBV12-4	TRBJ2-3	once	CASSPWTASTDTQYF	TGTGCCAGCAGTCCCTGGACAGCTAGCACAGATACGCAGTATTTT
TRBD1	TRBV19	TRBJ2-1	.	CASSMGQAAYNEQFF	TGTGCCAGTAGTATGGGACAGGCCGCCTACAATGAGCAGTTCTTC
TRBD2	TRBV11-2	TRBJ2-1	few	CASSSGTSGTLGDNEQFF	TGTGCCAGCAGCTCCGGGACTAGCGGTACTCTGGGAGACAATGAGCAGTTCTTC
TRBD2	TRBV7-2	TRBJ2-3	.	CASSPRGSSGRDTQYF	TGTGCCAGCAGCCCAAGGGGCTCTAGCGGGCGAGATACGCAGTATTTT
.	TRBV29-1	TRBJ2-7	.	CSVGVAGSISEQYF	TGCAGCGTTGGAGTTGCAGGTTCGATCTCCGAGCAGTACTTC
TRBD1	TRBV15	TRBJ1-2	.	CATSSHGTGYGYTF	TGTGCCACCAGCAGCCACGGGACAGGTTATGGCTACACCTTC
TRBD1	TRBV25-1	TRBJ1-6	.	CASSGRTGVNSPLHF	TGTGCCAGCAGTGGCCGGACAGGGGTCAATTCACCCCTCCACTTT
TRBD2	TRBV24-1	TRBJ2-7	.	CATSTGTSGQKYF	TGTGCCACCAGTACCGGGACTAGCGGACAAAAGTACTTC
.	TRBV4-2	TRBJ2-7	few	CASSQEGAYEQYF	TGTGCCAGCAGCCAAGAAGGGGCCTACGAGCAGTACTTC
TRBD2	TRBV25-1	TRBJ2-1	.	CASSEYGGRGMYNEQFF	TGTGCCAGCAGTGAATATGGCGGGAGGGGAATGTACAATGAGCAGTTCTTC
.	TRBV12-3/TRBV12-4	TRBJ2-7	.	CASRLGLYEQYF	TGTGCCAGCAGGTTAGGACTCTACGAGCAGTACTTC
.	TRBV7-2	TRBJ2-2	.	CASSKTIANTGELFF	TGTGCCAGCTCGAAAACTATCGCGAACACCGGGGAGCTGTTTTTT
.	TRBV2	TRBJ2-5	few	CASSVLGEQYF	TGTGCCAGCAGTGTACTAGGTGAGCAGTACTTC
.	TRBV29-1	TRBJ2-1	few	CSVEFLALSSYNEQFF	TGCAGCGTTGAGTTCCTAGCGCTTAGCTCCTACAATGAGCAGTTCTTC
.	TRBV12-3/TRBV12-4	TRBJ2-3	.	CASTTLDTQYF	TGTGCCAGCACAACGCTAGATACGCAGTATTTT
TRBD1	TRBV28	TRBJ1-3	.	CASRRTGGRGNTIYF	TGTGCCAGCAGAAGGACAGGGGGGAGGGGAAACACCATATATTTT
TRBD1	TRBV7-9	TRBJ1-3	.	CAAPRAGGPGNTIYF	TGTGCCGCCCCTAGGGCAGGGGGCCCGGGAAACACCATATATTTT
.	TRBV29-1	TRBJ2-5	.	CSVELAGFLETQYF	TGCAGCGTTGAATTAGCAGGGTTCTTAGAGACCCAGTACTTC
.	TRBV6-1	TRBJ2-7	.	CASSVSGDFAGAYEQYF	TGTGCCAGCAGTGTATCAGGGGATTTTGCGGGAGCGTACGAGCAGTACTTC
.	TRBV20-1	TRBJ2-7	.	CSAPGTDSGGNEQYF	TGCAGTGCCCCCGGGACAGACTCTGGCGGGAACGAGCAGTACTTC
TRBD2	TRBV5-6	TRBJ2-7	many	CASSLEGTSARYEQYF	TGTGCCAGCAGCTTGGAGGGGACTAGCGCGAGGTACGAGCAGTACTTC
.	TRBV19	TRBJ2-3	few	CATGTDTQYF	TGTGCGACGGGTACAGATACGCAGTATTTT
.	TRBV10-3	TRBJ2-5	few	CAIAVSQETQYF	TGTGCCATCGCCGTTAGCCAAGAGACCCAGTACTTC
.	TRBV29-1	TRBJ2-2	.	CSVEAQTANTGELFF	TGCAGCGTTGAAGCCCAGACAGCTAACACCGGGGAGCTGTTTTTT
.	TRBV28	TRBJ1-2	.	CASRVREEGYTF	TGTGCCAGCAGGGTAAGGGAAGAAGGCTACACCTTC
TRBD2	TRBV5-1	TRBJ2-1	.	CASSQGLAGGNEQFF	TGTGCCAGCAGCCAGGGACTAGCGGGAGGTAATGAGCAGTTCTTC
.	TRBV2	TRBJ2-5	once	CASRASTVSEETQYF	TGTGCCAGCAGAGCCTCCACAGTTAGCGAAGAGACCCAGTACTTC
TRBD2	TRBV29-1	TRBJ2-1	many	CSVAPGLAGEGEQFF	TGCAGCGTTGCTCCGGGACTAGCGGGAGAGGGGGAGCAGTTCTTC